This paragraph covers one T cell receptor beta chain sequence. Its antigen is currently unknown. The source of the sample is a study of beta chain features in type 1 diabetes. The trim removed 4 bases at V and 7 bases at J, leaving 4 bases unmatched. The CDR3 runs to 13 residues. Germline CDR1 reads SGHTA; CDR2 reads FQGTGA. Notes on the study in general: Within each of all four CD4+ subsets, Type 1 diabetes patients had TCRB CDR3s that were moderately but significantly shorter.

cDNA synthesis used the whole RNA isolate, giving expressed TCRB sequences. Measured with immunoSEQ multiplex PCR; TCRdb has only the in-frame clones, and not every one. This table has roughly 240,000 clones, around 24% appearing once. Sorting of CD4+ naive, central memory, regulatory and stem cell-like memory cells was performed via CD45RO/CCR7/CD25/CD127/CD95/CD27. This sequence was found in a woman in her 30s with type 1 diabetes. This chain connects TRBV7-3 to TRBJ2-1; TRBD2 matches 7 bases. Source material: naive CD4+ T cells from blood. DNA for the CDR3: TGTGCCAGCAGCTCCCGTAGCGGGAATGAGCAGTTCTTC. As protein: CASSSRSGNEQFF.